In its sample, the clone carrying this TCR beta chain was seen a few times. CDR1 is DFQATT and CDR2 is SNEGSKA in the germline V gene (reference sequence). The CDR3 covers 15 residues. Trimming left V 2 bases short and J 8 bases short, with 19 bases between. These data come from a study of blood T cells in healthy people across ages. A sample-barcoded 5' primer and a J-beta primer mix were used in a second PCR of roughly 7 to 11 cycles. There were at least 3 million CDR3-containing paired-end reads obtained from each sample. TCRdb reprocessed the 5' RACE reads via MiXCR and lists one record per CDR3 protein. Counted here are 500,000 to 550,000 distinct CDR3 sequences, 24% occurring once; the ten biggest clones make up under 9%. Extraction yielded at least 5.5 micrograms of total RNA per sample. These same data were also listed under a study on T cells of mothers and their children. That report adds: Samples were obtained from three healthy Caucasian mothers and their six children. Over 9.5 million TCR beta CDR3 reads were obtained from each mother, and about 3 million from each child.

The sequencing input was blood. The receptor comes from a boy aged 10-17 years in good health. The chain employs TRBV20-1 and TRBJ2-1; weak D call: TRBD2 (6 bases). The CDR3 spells CSARFVGLFSHEQFF. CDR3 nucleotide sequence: TGCAGTGCTAGATTCGTGGGACTTTTCTCCCATGAGCAGTTCTTC.